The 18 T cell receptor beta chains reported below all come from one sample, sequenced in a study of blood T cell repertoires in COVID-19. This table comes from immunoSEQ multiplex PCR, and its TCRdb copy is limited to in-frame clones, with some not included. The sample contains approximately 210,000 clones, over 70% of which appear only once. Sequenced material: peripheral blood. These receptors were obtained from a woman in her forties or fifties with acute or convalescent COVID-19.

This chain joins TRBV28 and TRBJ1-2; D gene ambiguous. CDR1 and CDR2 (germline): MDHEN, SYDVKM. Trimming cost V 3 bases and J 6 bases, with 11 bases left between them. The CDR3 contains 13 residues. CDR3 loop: CASSFLQFDGYTF. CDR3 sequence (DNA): TGTGCCAGCAGTTTTTTACAGTTCGATGGCTACACCTTC.

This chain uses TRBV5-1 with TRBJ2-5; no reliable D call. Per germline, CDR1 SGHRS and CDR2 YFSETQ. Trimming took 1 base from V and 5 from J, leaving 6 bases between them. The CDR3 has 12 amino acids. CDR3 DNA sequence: TGCGCCAGCAGCTTGTTACGGGAGACCCAGTACTTC. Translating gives CASSLLRETQYF.

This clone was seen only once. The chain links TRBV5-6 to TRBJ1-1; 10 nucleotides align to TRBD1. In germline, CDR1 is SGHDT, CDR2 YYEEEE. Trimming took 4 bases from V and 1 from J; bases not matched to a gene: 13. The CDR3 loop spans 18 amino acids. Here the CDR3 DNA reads TGTGCCAGCAGCCCGGACAGGGGGATGGTGTTTAGGAACACTGAAGCTTTCTTT. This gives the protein CASSPDRGMVFRNTEAFF.

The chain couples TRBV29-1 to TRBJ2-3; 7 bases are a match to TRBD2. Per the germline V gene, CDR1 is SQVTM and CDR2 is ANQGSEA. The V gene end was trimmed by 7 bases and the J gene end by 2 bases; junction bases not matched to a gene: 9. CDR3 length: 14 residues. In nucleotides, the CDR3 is TGCAGCGCCCGGCGGGGGAGTAACACAGATACGCAGTATTTT. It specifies CSARRGSNTDTQYF.

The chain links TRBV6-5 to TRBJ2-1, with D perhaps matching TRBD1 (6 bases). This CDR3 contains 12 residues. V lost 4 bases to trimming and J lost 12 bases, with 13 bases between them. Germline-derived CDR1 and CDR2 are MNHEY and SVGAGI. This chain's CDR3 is CASSSPQGRQFF. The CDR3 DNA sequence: TGTGCCAGCAGTTCGCCACAGGGAAGGCAGTTCTTC.

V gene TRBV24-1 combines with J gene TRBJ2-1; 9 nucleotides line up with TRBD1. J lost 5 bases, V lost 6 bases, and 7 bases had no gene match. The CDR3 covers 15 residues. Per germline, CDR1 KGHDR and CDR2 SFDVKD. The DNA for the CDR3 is TGTGCCACCAGTCGACAGGGGGAGGGAAACAATGAGCAGTTCTTC. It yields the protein CATSRQGEGNNEQFF.

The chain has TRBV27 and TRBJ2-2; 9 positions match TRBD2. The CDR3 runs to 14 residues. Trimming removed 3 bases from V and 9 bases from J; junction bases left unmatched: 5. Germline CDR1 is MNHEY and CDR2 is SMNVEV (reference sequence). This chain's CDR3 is CASSFGTSPRELFF. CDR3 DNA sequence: TGTGCCAGCAGTTTCGGGACTAGCCCTAGGGAGCTGTTTTTT.

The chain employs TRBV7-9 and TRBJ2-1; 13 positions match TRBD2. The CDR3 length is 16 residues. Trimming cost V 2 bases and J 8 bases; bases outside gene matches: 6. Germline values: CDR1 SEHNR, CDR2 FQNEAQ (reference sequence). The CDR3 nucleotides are TGTGCCAGCAGCTTATCCGTACTAGCGGGAGGGGATGAGCAGTTCTTC. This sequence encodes CASSLSVLAGGDEQFF.

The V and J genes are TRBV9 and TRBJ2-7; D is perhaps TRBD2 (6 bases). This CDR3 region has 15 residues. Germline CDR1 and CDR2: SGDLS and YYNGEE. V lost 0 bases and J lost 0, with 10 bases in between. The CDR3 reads CASSVDGGDSYEQYF. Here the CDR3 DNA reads TGTGCCAGCAGCGTAGATGGAGGGGACTCCTACGAGCAGTACTTC.

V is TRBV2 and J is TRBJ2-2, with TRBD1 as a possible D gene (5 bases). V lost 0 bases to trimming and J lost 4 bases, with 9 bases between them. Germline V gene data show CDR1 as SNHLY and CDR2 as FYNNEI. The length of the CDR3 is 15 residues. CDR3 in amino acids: CASSEAGRGTGELFF. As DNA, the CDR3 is TGTGCCAGCAGTGAAGCGGGGCGAGGCACCGGGGAGCTGTTTTTT. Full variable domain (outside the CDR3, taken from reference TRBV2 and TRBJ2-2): EPEVTQTPSHQVTQMGQEVILRCVPISNHLYFYWYRQILGQKVEFLVSFYNNEISEKSEIFDDQFSVERPDGSNFTLKIRSTKLEDSAMYFCASSEAGRGTGELFFGEGSRLTVL.

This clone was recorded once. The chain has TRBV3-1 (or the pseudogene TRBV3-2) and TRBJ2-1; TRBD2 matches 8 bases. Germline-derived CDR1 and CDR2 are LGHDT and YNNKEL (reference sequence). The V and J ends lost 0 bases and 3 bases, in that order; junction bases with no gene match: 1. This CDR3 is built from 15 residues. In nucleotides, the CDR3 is TGTGCCAGCAGCCAAGAGGGACTAGGCTACAATGAGCAGTTCTTC. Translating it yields CASSQEGLGYNEQFF.

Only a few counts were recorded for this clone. CDR3 sequence reads: CASRGGKPYGYTF. The CDR3 nucleotides are TGTGCCAGCAGAGGAGGGAAGCCTTATGGCTACACCTTC. The chain recombines TRBV6-5 with TRBJ1-2, with D unclear. This CDR3 has 13 amino acids. CDR1 and CDR2 (germline): MNHEY, SVGAGI. V lost 6 bases to trimming and J lost 5 bases, with 13 bases between them.

The CDR3 sequence is CASSAGTGRVEKLFF. The CDR3 nucleotides read TGTGCCAGCAGTGCCGGGACAGGGCGAGTTGAAAAACTGTTTTTT. This chain links TRBV6-4 with TRBJ1-4; TRBD1 agrees at 9 bases. J gave up 7 bases and V 4 bases, and 7 bases lay outside the gene matches. The germline V gene encodes CDR1 MRHNA and CDR2 SNTAGT. This CDR3 has 15 amino acids.

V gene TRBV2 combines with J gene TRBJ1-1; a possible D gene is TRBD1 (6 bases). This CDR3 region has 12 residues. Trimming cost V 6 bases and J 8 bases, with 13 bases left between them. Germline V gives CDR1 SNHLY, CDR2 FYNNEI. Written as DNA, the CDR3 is TGTGCCAGCAGAAAAGGGGGATCCGAAGCTTTCTTT. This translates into CASRKGGSEAFF.

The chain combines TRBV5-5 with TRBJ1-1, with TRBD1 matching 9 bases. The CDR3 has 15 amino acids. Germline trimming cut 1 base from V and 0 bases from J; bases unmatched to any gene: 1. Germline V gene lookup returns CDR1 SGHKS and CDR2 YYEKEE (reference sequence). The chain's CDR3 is CASSLTGGLNTEAFF. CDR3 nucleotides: TGTGCCAGCAGCTTGACAGGGGGCTTGAACACTGAAGCTTTCTTT.

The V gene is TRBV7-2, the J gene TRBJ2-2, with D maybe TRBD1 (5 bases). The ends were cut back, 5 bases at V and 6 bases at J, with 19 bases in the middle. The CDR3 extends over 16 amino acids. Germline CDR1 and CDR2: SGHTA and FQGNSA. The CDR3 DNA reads TGTGCCAGCAGCGCCTTTTCAGGGATTAATCCCGGGGAGCTGTTTTTT. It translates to CASSAFSGINPGELFF.

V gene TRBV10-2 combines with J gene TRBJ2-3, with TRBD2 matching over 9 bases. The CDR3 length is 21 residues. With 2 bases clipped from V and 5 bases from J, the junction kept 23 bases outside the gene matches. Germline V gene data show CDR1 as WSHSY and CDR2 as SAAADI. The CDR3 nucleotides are TGCGCCAGCAGTGAGAGGAGCAGGGGAGGACTGGCGGGAGGGGGCAGAGATACGCAGTATTTT. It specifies CASSERSRGGLAGGGRDTQYF.

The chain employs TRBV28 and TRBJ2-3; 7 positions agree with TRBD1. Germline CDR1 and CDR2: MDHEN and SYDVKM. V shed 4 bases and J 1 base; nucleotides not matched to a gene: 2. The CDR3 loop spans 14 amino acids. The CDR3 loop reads CASSWGTGTDTQYF. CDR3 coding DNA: TGTGCCAGCAGTTGGGGGACAGGCACAGATACGCAGTATTTT. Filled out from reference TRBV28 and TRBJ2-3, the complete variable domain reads DVKVTQSSRYLVKRTGEKVFLECVQDMDHENMFWYRQDPGLGLRLIYFSYDVKMKEKGDIPEGYSVSREKKERFSLILESASTNQTSMYLCASSWGTGTDTQYFGPGTRLTVL.